This TCR beta chain appears in the sequencing data of a study of memory CD4+ T cells and cytomegalovirus serostatus. Study-level information: Healthy Belgian adult donors included about nine CMV-positive and some 24 CMV-negative people.

V lost 0 bases to trimming and J lost 2 bases, with 4 bases between them. The CDR3 is made up of 13 amino acids. Germline assignment: CDR1 SGHNT and CDR2 YENEEA. This clone was counted between two and nine times. No antigen is known for it. Assay used: immunoSEQ multiplex PCR; TCRdb lists only in-frame clones, some missing. The data contain some 39,000 clones, roughly 77% of them singletons. Overall study findings and caveats: Median bootstrapped AUC for CMV status was around 0.96 originally, less than 0.92 US-trained.

Single viable CD3+CD4+CD8-CD45RO+ cells were sorted as the memory CD4+ T cells. This receptor was taken from an adult in good health and CMV-seronegative. The sequenced sample consisted of memory CD4+ T cells from blood. The chain couples TRBV11-3 to TRBJ1-2; D is unclear. The chain's CDR3 is CASSLDKNYGYTF. In DNA, the CDR3 is TGTGCCAGCAGCTTAGACAAAAACTATGGCTACACCTTC.